This T cell receptor (beta chain) derives from a study of HIV-infected patients and healthy controls. V lost 3 bases and J lost 5, with 5 bases in between. The germline V gene has CDR1 DFQATT and CDR2 SNEGSKA (reference sequence). The CDR3 consists of 11 residues. In its sample, this clonotype ranks as medium-sized (0.01 to 0.1%). Antiretroviral therapy had run roughly three months, about 14 weeks, before follow-up blood collection. Whole blood was used without fractionation, so all unsorted peripheral T cells were included. Alpha and beta constant-region primers primed reverse transcription of around 500 ng RNA. Separate chain-specific third strand synthesis with multiplexing indices produced the alpha and beta libraries. TCRdb redid the calling of the 5' RACE reads with MiXCR, one entry per CDR3 protein. This sample carries about 8,600 distinct CDR3 sequences, 8% to 10% of them seen once, and the ten largest clones take less than 25%.

This sequence joins TRBV20-1 and TRBJ2-1; D gene unclear. The sequences come from blood, collected during antiretroviral therapy. This receptor was taken from an adult with HIV infection. CDR3 amino acids: CSASDNNEQFF. The CDR3 bases are TGCAGTGCTAGCGATAACAATGAGCAGTTCTTC.